Shown below are 19 T cell receptor beta chains from a single sample sequenced in a study of persistence of HIV-infected CD4 T cells (dated by TCRdb to 2020 to 2022). Read against the paper, the sample's treatment or condition label means: suppressive antiretroviral therapy. A pool of overlapping HIV-1 Gag 15-mer peptides was used at 0.8 to 1 ug per peptide per mL for cell stimulation. Responding CD4+ T cells were sorted by upregulation of both CD40 ligand and CD69. No antigen is known for these receptors. The immunoSEQ hsTCRB assay version 4 in survey mode was used to sequence TCRbeta repertoires from genomic DNA. Imported from immuneACCESS, the table was reduced by TCRdb to in-frame sequences with V and J called. These copies leave out some clones; in studies compared against another copy, an unresolved V gene accounts for under half, and the cause of the remainder is not known. This sample is represented by 25,000 to 35,000 clones; approximately 70% of them were singletons. The ten largest account for approximately 1.5% of the sample.

The sample here was CD4+ T cells sorted from PBMCs after approximately 19-hour stimulation, taken from a patient who received antiretroviral therapy. The label giving this sample's cell subset or site can be read as: CD40L+CD69+ CD4 T cells responding to HIV-1 Gag peptides. The receptors were sampled from an adult man with HIV who was CMV-seropositive.

The chain recombines TRBV19 with TRBJ1-1; D may be TRBD1 (6 bases). Per the germline V gene, CDR1 is LNHDA and CDR2 is SQIVND (reference sequence). V was clipped by 5 bases and J by 3 bases, with 10 bases between them. There are 13 residues in the CDR3. Here the CDR3 DNA reads TGTGCCAGTAGTTCAGGGGTTCACACTGAAGCTTTCTTT. Its protein is CASSSGVHTEAFF.

This clone was recorded a few times. The chain combines TRBV5-1 with TRBJ2-1; 10 nucleotides agree with TRBD2. Per the germline V gene, CDR1 is SGHRS and CDR2 is YFSETQ. V lost 1 base, J lost 4 bases, and 11 bases stayed unmatched. The CDR3 sequence is 18 residues long. DNA of the CDR3: TGCGCCAGCAGCTTGAGTCAAGCGGGGGGGCCTTGGTACAATGAGCAGTTCTTC. Translated: CASSLSQAGGPWYNEQFF.

The rearrangement uses TRBV19 and TRBJ2-2, with 7 bases that match TRBD2. Germline V gene lookup returns CDR1 LNHDA and CDR2 SQIVND (reference sequence). This CDR3 is built from 14 residues. J gave up 6 bases and V 5 bases, and 6 bases lay outside the gene matches. The CDR3 region has the DNA TGTGCCAGTAGTGTCCAGGGAGGGGCCGGGGAGCTGTTTTTT. This sequence encodes CASSVQGGAGELFF.

This chain uses TRBV4-1 with TRBJ1-5, with TRBD1 matching 8 bases. CDR3 length: 16 amino acids. The germline gives CDR1 MGHRA, CDR2 YSYEKL. With 2 bases clipped from V and 2 bases from J, the junction kept 5 bases outside the gene matches. CDR3 nucleotides: TGCGCCAGCAGCCAAATACCGGGACAGGGCAATCAGCCCCAGCATTTT. The encoded protein is CASSQIPGQGNQPQHF.

J is TRBJ2-7 and V is TRBV7-8, with D possibly TRBD2 on 7 matching bases. This CDR3 has 14 residues. Trimming took 7 bases from V and 2 from J, leaving 15 bases between them. From germline, CDR1 is SGHVS and CDR2 FQNEAQ. CDR3 bases: TGTGCCAGCACCCCGGGGGGCCGGCCCTACGAGCAGTACTTC. It is translated as CASTPGGRPYEQYF.

V is TRBV7-8 and J is TRBJ1-3, with D uncertain. The CDR3 covers 16 residues. V was clipped by 0 bases and J by 0 bases, with 9 bases between them. CDR1 SGHVS and CDR2 FQNEAQ come from the germline V gene. CDR3 loop: CASSLASRHSGNTIYF. CDR3 coding DNA: TGTGCCAGCAGCTTAGCAAGCCGGCACTCTGGAAACACCATATATTTT.

This sequence joins TRBV7-2 and TRBJ1-1; no firm D call. Deletions cut 5 bases from V and 1 base from J, with 14 bases between. The germline CDR1 and CDR2 sequences are SGHTA and FQGNSA. The CDR3 sequence is 15 residues long. For the CDR3, the DNA is TGTGCCAGCAGCGCGTCTAGGGTAAGGAACACTGAAGCTTTCTTT. It encodes CASSASRVRNTEAFF.

This clone was detected a few times. The CDR3, as DNA: TGTGCCAGTAGGCGACAGAGAGATAGCAATCAGCCCCAGCATTTT. Translated: CASRRQRDSNQPQHF. This chain connects TRBV19 to TRBJ1-5; a weak D match, TRBD1 (5 bases). Germline V gives CDR1 LNHDA, CDR2 SQIVND (reference sequence). This CDR3 is built from 15 residues. Trimming shortened V by 6 bases and J by 0 bases, and 12 bases separated the two germline ends.

The V and J genes are TRBV7-2 and TRBJ1-2, with D perhaps TRBD1 (5 bases). The germline V gene encodes CDR1 SGHTA and CDR2 FQGNSA. The V end lost 1 base, the J end lost 7 bases, and 13 bases lay between the germline ends. This CDR3 has 14 residues. DNA of the CDR3: TGTGCCAGCAGCTTAGGAGAAGGCAGGGTTGGCTACACCTTC. It codes for CASSLGEGRVGYTF.

J is TRBJ2-5 and V is TRBV29-1; 8 bases fit TRBD1. Losses at the gene ends were 2 bases for V and 6 bases for J; bases not matched to a gene: 2. CDR3 size: 12 residues. CDR1 is SQVTM and CDR2 is ANQGSEA in the germline V gene. CDR3 DNA: TGCAGCGTTGAAACAGGGGGACAGACCCAGTACTTC. Amino acid sequence: CSVETGGQTQYF. The full variable domain, rest sourced from reference TRBV29-1 and TRBJ2-5, is SAVISQKPSRDICQRGTSLTIQCQVDSQVTMMFWYRQQPGQSLTLIATANQGSEATYESGFVIDKFPISRPNLTFSTLTVSNMSPEDSSIYLCSVETGGQTQYFGPGTRLLVL.

The V and J genes are TRBV5-4 and TRBJ2-7, with D uncertain. Germline V gives CDR1 SGHNT, CDR2 YYREEE (reference sequence). This CDR3 has 16 amino acids. V was shortened by 4 bases and J by 0 bases, with 17 bases between the two germline ends. CDR3 nucleotide sequence: TGTGCCAGCAGCAAGGAAGGACGGAGCAGCTCCTACGAGCAGTACTTC. Its protein is CASSKEGRSSSYEQYF.

V and J are TRBV28 and TRBJ2-7; D is undetermined. Trimming left V 2 bases short and J 7 bases short, with 12 bases between. The CDR3 has 13 residues. Germline assignment: CDR1 MDHEN and CDR2 SYDVKM. The CDR3 spells CASSLGVVEEQYF. For the CDR3, the DNA is TGTGCCAGCAGTTTAGGGGTGGTGGAAGAGCAGTACTTC.

This sequence joins TRBV7-2 and TRBJ2-7, with 10 positions matching TRBD2. The germline V gene has CDR1 SGHTA and CDR2 FQGNSA. The CDR3 totals 16 residues. Unmatched junction bases numbered 12, after V lost 3 bases and J lost 7 bases. The CDR3 coding sequence is TGTGCCAGCAGCTTCTCTGCCAGCGGGGGGGCCGGAGAGCAGTACTTC. Its protein product is CASSFSASGGAGEQYF.

This chain's CDR3 is CASSPQGTDYGYTF. CDR3 sequence (DNA): TGTGCCAGCTCACCACAAGGGACGGACTATGGCTACACCTTC. This chain connects TRBV18 to TRBJ1-2, with D perhaps matching TRBD1 (5 bases). V was shortened by 1 base and J by 3 bases, with 9 bases between the two germline ends. Germline V gene lookup returns CDR1 KGHSH and CDR2 LQKENI. The CDR3 is 14 residues long. The whole variable domain, remainder taken from reference TRBV18 and TRBJ1-2, is NAGVMQNPRHLVRRRGQEARLRCSPMKGHSHVYWYRQLPEEGLKFMVYLQKENIIDESGMPKERFSAEFPKEGPSILRIQQVVRGDSAAYFCASSPQGTDYGYTFGSGTRLTVV.

This clone has only one observation. V usage is TRBV5-1 and J usage is TRBJ1-6; 7 nucleotides match TRBD1. After removal of 4 bases from V and 4 bases from J, the junction contained 5 bases not matched to a gene. The CDR3 is 15 residues long. Germline assignment: CDR1 SGHRS and CDR2 YFSETQ. CDR3 in DNA: TGCGCCAGCAGCCTTCTGACAGGGTATAATTCACCCCTCCACTTT. This translates into CASSLLTGYNSPLHF.

The chain combines TRBV4-1 with TRBJ2-2; 8 nucleotides match TRBD1. Germline loops: CDR1 MGHRA, CDR2 YSYEKL. After removal of 3 bases from V and 7 bases from J, the junction contained 13 bases not matched to a gene. The CDR3 consists of 17 residues. The CDR3 region is CASSQTPGTGYGGELFF. The CDR3 DNA reads TGCGCCAGCAGCCAGACCCCCGGGACAGGATACGGCGGGGAGCTGTTTTTT.

The chain combines TRBV7-3 with TRBJ2-2; 11 nucleotides match TRBD1. V lost 5 bases, J lost 8 bases, and 10 bases stayed unmatched. Germline V gene data show CDR1 as SGHTA and CDR2 as FQGTGA. The CDR3 runs 16 residues. The CDR3 sequence is CASSPWTGQGAGELFF. The CDR3 region has the DNA TGTGCCAGCAGCCCTTGGACCGGACAGGGGGCGGGGGAGCTGTTTTTT.

The V call is TRBV6-6, the J call TRBJ1-2; 7 bases are a match to TRBD1. Germline CDR1 reads MNHNY; CDR2 reads SVGAGI (reference sequence). This CDR3 spans 15 amino acids. J was trimmed by 5 bases and V by 6 bases; bases with no gene match: 12. Here the CDR3 reads CASSDDRDPPYGYTF. The CDR3 region has the DNA TGTGCCAGCAGCGACGACAGGGACCCTCCATATGGCTACACCTTC.

The chain is built from TRBV28 and TRBJ2-3; 8 nucleotides align to TRBD2. The CDR3 is made up of 14 amino acids. The germline V gene has CDR1 MDHEN and CDR2 SYDVKM. Trimming cost V 7 bases and J 0 bases; bases outside gene matches: 3. For the CDR3, the DNA is TGTGCCAGCATGGCGGGGGGAAGCACAGATACGCAGTATTTT. Its translation: CASMAGGSTDTQYF.